These 32 T cell receptor beta chains were sequenced from one sample in a study of T cells in Graves' hyperthyroidism and ophthalmopathy. RNA transcripts were the template for amplifying TCR beta CDR3 regions. HTBI primers were employed in a first-round RT-PCR of the TCR CDR3. TCRdb re-called the multiplex PCR reads through MiXCR, storing one row per CDR3 protein. Here the sample spans some 800,000 distinct CDR3 sequences, around 39% being singletons. The sample comprised blood. The source is a man aged 18 to 29 with Graves' hyperthyroidism.

This clonotype was seen many times. The V gene is TRBV9, the J gene TRBJ2-2; D is unresolved. Trimming took 5 bases from V and 2 from J, leaving 7 bases between them. In germline, CDR1 is SGDLS, CDR2 YYNGEE. The CDR3 length is 13 residues. CDR3 region: CASSVQNTGELFF. CDR3 DNA: TGTGCCAGCAGTGTCCAAAACACCGGGGAGCTGTTTTTT. The full variable domain, its missing parts supplied by reference TRBV9 and TRBJ2-2, is DSGVTQTPKHLITATGQRVTLRCSPRSGDLSVYWYQQSLDQGLQFLIQYYNGEERAKGNILERFSAQQFPDLHSELNLSSLELGDSALYFCASSVQNTGELFFGEGSRLTVL.

V and J are TRBV9 and TRBJ2-7; possible D gene TRBD1, 6 bases. This CDR3 is 15 amino acids long. Germline-derived CDR1 and CDR2 are SGDLS and YYNGEE. V lost 0 bases and J 2 bases, leaving 12 bases between the germline ends. In nucleotides, the CDR3 is TGTGCCAGCAGCGTAGAGTGGCAGGGGCCCTACGAGCAGTACTTC. Translated, it gives CASSVEWQGPYEQYF. The whole variable domain, remainder taken from reference TRBV9 and TRBJ2-7, is DSGVTQTPKHLITATGQRVTLRCSPRSGDLSVYWYQQSLDQGLQFLIQYYNGEERAKGNILERFSAQQFPDLHSELNLSSLELGDSALYFCASSVEWQGPYEQYFGPGTRLTVT.

The V gene is TRBV11-1, the J gene TRBJ1-6, with D unresolved. Germline V gives CDR1 SGHAT, CDR2 FQDESV (reference sequence). This CDR3 spans 13 amino acids. V lost 2 bases, J lost 7 bases, and 6 bases lay in between. The CDR3 nucleotides read TGTGCCAGCAGCTTATCAGAGAATTCACCCCTCCACTTT. This sequence encodes CASSLSENSPLHF.

The chain employs TRBV12-3 or TRBV12-4 and TRBJ2-5; TRBD1 matches 10 bases. This CDR3 has 15 residues. With V trimmed by 6 bases and J by 4 bases, 8 bases remained unmatched. CDR3 loop: CASSPWRDRGETQYF. The DNA for the CDR3 is TGTGCCAGCAGCCCCTGGAGGGACAGGGGAGAGACCCAGTACTTC.

On this clonotype: At one of its ends the junction is not consistent with the germline gene, which may arise from a read error. The rearrangement uses TRBV29-1 and TRBJ2-6, with D maybe TRBD2 (7 bases). This CDR3 spans 12 amino acids. Germline V gene sequence: CDR1 SQVTM, CDR2 ANQGSEA. In nucleotides, the CDR3 is TGCAGCGTTGGAGGGGGGGCCTACGTCCTGACTTTC. This translates into CSVGGGAYVLTF. Variable domain in full (rest from reference TRBV29-1 and TRBJ2-6): SAVISQKPSRDICQRGTSLTIQCQVDSQVTMMFWYRQQPGQSLTLIATANQGSEATYESGFVIDKFPISRPNLTFSTLTVSNMSPEDSSIYLCSVGGGAYVLTFGAGSRLTVL.

Comments on this clonotype: A much larger clone lies a single base off, so this may be a read error. The chain recombines TRBV7-9 with TRBJ2-7; 8 bases fit TRBD2. Germline V gives CDR1 SEHNR, CDR2 FQNEAQ (reference sequence). This CDR3 comprises 14 residues. CDR3 in DNA: TGTGCCAGCAGCACCACTAGCGGTGCCTACGAGCAGTGCTTC. Its translation is CASSTTSGAYEQCF.

This clonotype was counted only a few times. The chain recombines TRBV12-3 or TRBV12-4 with TRBJ2-7; D gene uncertain. V lost 5 bases, J lost 5 bases, and 10 bases lay in between. The CDR3 covers 12 residues. CDR3 sequence reads: CASSPAFNEQYF. The CDR3, as DNA: TGTGCCAGCAGTCCCGCCTTCAACGAGCAGTACTTC.

This clonotype occurred a few times. CDR3 DNA: TGCAGTGCTAGCTCACTAGCGGAACCTCTTGGGGCCAACGTCCTGACTTTC. Translation gives CSASSLAEPLGANVLTF. The rearrangement links TRBV20-1 to TRBJ2-6; TRBD2 matches at 8 bases. The CDR3 contains 17 residues. The germline gives CDR1 DFQATT, CDR2 SNEGSKA (reference sequence). The ends lost 3 bases at V and 3 bases at J; junction bases unmatched: 10.

This clonotype was seen a handful of times. The rearrangement links TRBV19 to TRBJ2-5; 9 nucleotides agree with TRBD2. The CDR3 is 14 residues long. Germline values: CDR1 LNHDA, CDR2 SQIVND (reference sequence). V was clipped by 9 bases and J by 5 bases; unmatched bases: 10. CDR3 sequence: CASSGGGAEETQYF. CDR3 DNA sequence: TGTGCCAGCAGTGGCGGGGGGGCCGAGGAGACCCAGTACTTC.

This clonotype has just a few counts. This chain joins TRBV20-1 and TRBJ1-1, with 7 bases that match TRBD1. Germline V gene data show CDR1 as DFQATT and CDR2 as SNEGSKA (reference sequence). The CDR3 contains 12 residues. The CDR3: CSPGQPNTEAFF. The CDR3 coding sequence is TGCAGCCCGGGACAGCCGAACACTGAAGCTTTCTTT.

At least ten counts were recorded for this clonotype. Here the CDR3 reads CSLEGGNTEAFF. CDR3 nucleotides: TGCAGCTTAGAGGGGGGGAACACTGAAGCTTTCTTT. This sequence joins TRBV29-1 and TRBJ1-1, with D possibly being TRBD1 (6 bases). The V gene's germline CDR1 is SQVTM and CDR2 ANQGSEA. CDR3 size: 12 residues. V lost 8 bases and J 1 base, leaving 11 bases between the germline ends.

This clonotype was counted between two and nine times. J is TRBJ2-7 and V is TRBV15, with a possible D match to TRBD1 (6 bases). CDR3 length: 16 residues. Germline V CDR1 and CDR2: LNHNV, YYDKDF (reference sequence). V lost 5 bases and J lost 4, with 21 bases in between. This chain's CDR3 is CATSRRLWGPFYEQYF. The CDR3 DNA is TGTGCCACCAGCCGAAGACTGTGGGGGCCCTTTTACGAGCAGTACTTC.

Concerning this clonotype: It may be a read error: a sequence one base away is much more abundant. The chain links TRBV29-1 to TRBJ1-1; no clear D gene. Trimming pared 0 bases from V and 5 bases from J, leaving 13 bases between. Germline CDR1 is SQVTM and CDR2 is ANQGSEA. The CDR3 loop spans 14 amino acids. CDR3 coding DNA: TGCAGCGTTGAAGATCGGGGAGGGAAGACTGAAGCTTTCTTT. Encoded protein: CSVEDRGGKTEAFF.

This clonotype has a handful of counts. The rearrangement links TRBV5-6 to TRBJ2-5, with D possibly TRBD2 on 6 matching bases. CDR3 length: 15 residues. Germline V gene data show CDR1 as SGHDT and CDR2 as YYEEEE. V lost 0 bases and J lost 4, with 13 bases in between. CDR3 nucleotides: TGTGCCAGCAGCTTGGCCAGGTGGAGGGGAGAGACCCAGTACTTC. It translates to CASSLARWRGETQYF.

The V call is TRBV7-2, the J call TRBJ2-2, with D uncertain. V was trimmed by 5 bases and J by 6 bases, leaving 10 bases between them. Per the germline V gene, CDR1 is SGHTA and CDR2 is FQGNSA. This CDR3 has 13 amino acids. The CDR3 DNA reads as TGTGCCAGCAGCCTAATGGTCTCCGGGGAGCTGTTTTTT. This gives the protein CASSLMVSGELFF.

This clonotype was counted many times. The rearrangement uses TRBV5-6 and TRBJ1-5; no clear D gene. V was pared by 4 bases and J by 1 base, with 9 bases between. Germline lookup yields CDR1 SGHDT and CDR2 YYEEEE. The CDR3 is 14 amino acids. The CDR3 sequence is CASSPQPSNQPQHF. The CDR3 DNA is TGTGCCAGCAGCCCCCAGCCCAGCAATCAGCCCCAGCATTTT. Based on the CDR3 plus reference TRBV5-6 and TRBJ1-5, the full variable domain is DAGVTQSPTHLIKTRGQQVTLRCSPKSGHDTVSWYQQALGQGPQFIFQYYEEEERQRGNFPDRFSGHQFPNYSSELNVNALLLGDSALYLCASSPQPSNQPQHFGDGTRLSIL.

This clonotype was seen a handful of times. The V and J genes are TRBV7-9 and TRBJ2-7, with 8 bases aligning to TRBD1. The CDR3 covers 15 residues. Germline V CDR1 and CDR2: SEHNR, FQNEAQ (reference sequence). J gave up 2 bases and V 3 bases, and 6 bases lay outside the gene matches. Here the CDR3 reads CASSLLGTGTYEQYF. For the CDR3, the DNA is TGTGCCAGCAGCTTGTTGGGGACAGGTACCTACGAGCAGTACTTC.

The chain recombines TRBV7-9 with TRBJ2-2; TRBD1 is a possible D gene (6 bases). The CDR3 runs 15 residues. CDR1 SEHNR and CDR2 FQNEAQ come from the germline V gene (reference sequence). Trimming shortened V by 3 bases and J by 5 bases, and 13 bases separated the two germline ends. The DNA of the CDR3 is TGTGCCAGCAGCTTTCTACAGGGTTGGACCGGGGAGCTGTTTTTT. Translated, it gives CASSFLQGWTGELFF.

This clonotype was picked up one time. V usage is TRBV7-2 and J usage is TRBJ1-1; D is undetermined. The ends were cut back, 7 bases at V and 6 bases at J, with 18 bases in the middle. Per the germline V gene, CDR1 is SGHTA and CDR2 is FQGNSA. CDR3 length: 14 residues. The CDR3 nucleotides are TGTGCCAGCACTGATGATTCGGTTGGACCTGAAGCTTTCTTT. It translates to CASTDDSVGPEAFF. The full variable domain, its missing parts supplied by reference TRBV7-2 and TRBJ1-1, is GAGVSQSPSNKVTEKGKDVELRCDPISGHTALYWYRQSLGQGLEFLIYFQGNSAPDKSGLPSDRFSAERTGGSVSTLTIQRTQQEDSAVYLCASTDDSVGPEAFFGQGTRLTVV.

The table lists this clonotype with many counts. V is TRBV2 and J is TRBJ2-6; tentatively, D is TRBD2 (5 bases). This CDR3 comprises 15 residues. Germline assignment: CDR1 SNHLY and CDR2 FYNNEI. The V and J ends lost 8 bases and 0 bases respectively, with 11 bases between them. The CDR3 sequence is CASRGGISGANVLTF. The CDR3, as DNA: TGTGCCAGCCGTGGAGGTATCTCTGGGGCCAACGTCCTGACTTTC.

This clonotype has at least ten counts. This rearrangement joins TRBV2 to TRBJ2-7; a weak D match, TRBD1 (6 bases). The V end was cut by 5 bases, the J end by 2 bases, with 13 bases between. Per the germline V gene, CDR1 is SNHLY and CDR2 is FYNNEI. CDR3 length: 14 amino acids. CDR3 loop: CASSMTGGTYEQYF. DNA for the CDR3: TGTGCCAGCAGTATGACAGGAGGAACCTACGAGCAGTACTTC.

This clonotype has a count of ten or more. The chain links TRBV6-6 to TRBJ2-2; D remains ambiguous. With 4 bases removed from V and 4 bases from J, the gap between germline ends came to 10 bases. From germline, CDR1 is MNHNY and CDR2 SVGAGI (reference sequence). The CDR3 is made up of 14 amino acids. The CDR3 protein is CASSSGDGTGELFF. In nucleotides, the CDR3 is TGTGCCAGCAGTTCCGGTGACGGCACCGGGGAGCTGTTTTTT.

This clonotype was picked up one time. This chain joins TRBV11-1 and TRBJ2-5, with 8 bases identical to TRBD1. The V gene end was trimmed by 6 bases and the J gene end by 3 bases; junction bases not matched to a gene: 9. The germline V gene encodes CDR1 SGHAT and CDR2 FQDESV (reference sequence). The CDR3 has 15 amino acids. DNA of the CDR3: TGTGCCAGCAGTTCACTACAGGGGGTGGAAGAGACCCAGTACTTC. This encodes CASSSLQGVEETQYF.

There are many counts of this clonotype. The gene calls are TRBV12-3 or TRBV12-4 and TRBJ1-3; D unresolved. Trimming stripped 8 bases from V and 9 bases from J, with 17 bases between. The CDR3 contains 13 residues. The CDR3 loop is CASASSSAATIYF. In DNA form, the CDR3 reads TGTGCCAGCGCCTCATCGTCAGCGGCCACCATATATTTT.

There are a few counts of this clonotype. The chain carries TRBV5-1 and TRBJ1-1; tentatively, D is TRBD1 (5 bases). This CDR3 region has 15 residues. The V gene lost 0 bases and the J gene lost 4 bases, with 13 bases spanning the gap. The germline CDR1 and CDR2 sequences are SGHRS and YFSETQ. The CDR3 sequence is CASSLGVGTITEAFF. CDR3 DNA: TGCGCCAGCAGCTTGGGGGTAGGGACGATCACTGAAGCTTTCTTT. The variable domain in full, completed from reference TRBV5-1 and TRBJ1-1, reads KAGVTQTPRYLIKTRGQQVTLSCSPISGHRSVSWYQQTPGQGLQFLFEYFSETQRNKGNFPGRFSGRQFSNSRSEMNVSTLELGDSALYLCASSLGVGTITEAFFGQGTRLTVV.

This clonotype has a count of ten or more. The CDR3 reads CASSPLSGVGTEAFF. The CDR3 DNA sequence: TGTGCCAGCAGTCCCTTGAGTGGGGTGGGCACTGAAGCTTTCTTT. This chain links TRBV7-6 with TRBJ1-1; D remains unclear. Trimming removed 6 bases from V and 4 bases from J, with 18 bases in between. CDR1 SGHVS and CDR2 FNYEAQ come from the germline V gene. CDR3 length: 15 residues.

This clonotype was counted at least ten times. This chain links TRBV29-1 with TRBJ2-5, with 7 bases aligning to TRBD1. Germline CDR1 is SQVTM and CDR2 is ANQGSEA. The CDR3 covers 14 residues. V lost 4 bases and J lost 4; bases outside the gene matches: 9. The CDR3 loop is CSVAETGLGETQYF. CDR3 DNA sequence: TGCAGCGTTGCAGAGACAGGGCTCGGAGAGACCCAGTACTTC.

This chain connects TRBV7-2 to TRBJ2-7, with 8 bases matching TRBD2. The CDR3 is made up of 16 amino acids. Germline CDR1 SGHTA, CDR2 FQGNSA. Trimming cost V 2 bases and J 0 bases; bases outside gene matches: 6. The DNA for the CDR3 is TGTGCCAGCAGCTTACTTGGGAGCGGGAGCTCCTACGAGCAGTACTTC. Amino acid sequence: CASSLLGSGSSYEQYF.

This clonotype has a count of ten or more. The rearrangement uses TRBV12-3 or TRBV12-4 and TRBJ1-1; TRBD1 matches at 10 bases. V was pared by 6 bases and J by 5 bases, with 9 bases of the junction left unmatched. This CDR3 is built from 15 residues. The CDR3 bases are TGTGCCAGCAGGGGCCGACAGGGGGCGCAGACTGAAGCTTTCTTT. This codes for CASRGRQGAQTEAFF.

This clonotype appeared many times. This chain uses TRBV5-1 with TRBJ1-3; tentatively, D is TRBD1 (5 bases). Germline values: CDR1 SGHRS, CDR2 YFSETQ. V was pared by 4 bases and J by 0 bases, with 14 bases between. The CDR3 consists of 16 residues. The CDR3 spells CASSPDMQGSGNTIYF. The CDR3 bases are TGCGCCAGCAGCCCGGACATGCAGGGCTCTGGAAACACCATATATTTT.

This clonotype was found many times. V is TRBV7-8 and J is TRBJ2-2; no reliable D call. The ends were cut back, 5 bases at V and 0 bases at J, with 10 bases in the middle. Germline CDR1 SGHVS, CDR2 FQNEAQ. The CDR3 length is 15 residues. CDR3 nucleotide sequence: TGTGCCAGCAGCCCCTTGTACGCGAACACCGGGGAGCTGTTTTTT. Amino acids: CASSPLYANTGELFF. The complete variable domain, with remaining parts taken from reference TRBV7-8 and TRBJ2-2, reads GAGVSQSPRYKVAKRGQDVALRCDPISGHVSLFWYQQALGQGPEFLTYFQNEAQLDKSGLPSDRFFAERPEGSVSTLKIQRTQQEDSAVYLCASSPLYANTGELFFGEGSRLTVL.

This chain joins TRBV15 and TRBJ2-1; D uncertain. Germline V gene lookup returns CDR1 LNHNV and CDR2 YYDKDF (reference sequence). CDR3 size: 15 residues. Trimming removed 4 bases from V and 8 bases from J, with 18 bases in between. Here the CDR3 reads CATSMEAHPGDEQFF. The CDR3 DNA is TGTGCCACCAGCATGGAAGCACATCCGGGTGATGAGCAGTTCTTC. The full variable domain, in which reference TRBV15 and TRBJ2-1 provide the parts outside the CDR3, is DAMVIQNPRYQVTQFGKPVTLSCSQTLNHNVMYWYQQKSSQAPKLLFHYYDKDFNNEADTPDNFQSRRPNTSFCFLDIRSPGLGDTAMYLCATSMEAHPGDEQFFGPGTRLTVL.